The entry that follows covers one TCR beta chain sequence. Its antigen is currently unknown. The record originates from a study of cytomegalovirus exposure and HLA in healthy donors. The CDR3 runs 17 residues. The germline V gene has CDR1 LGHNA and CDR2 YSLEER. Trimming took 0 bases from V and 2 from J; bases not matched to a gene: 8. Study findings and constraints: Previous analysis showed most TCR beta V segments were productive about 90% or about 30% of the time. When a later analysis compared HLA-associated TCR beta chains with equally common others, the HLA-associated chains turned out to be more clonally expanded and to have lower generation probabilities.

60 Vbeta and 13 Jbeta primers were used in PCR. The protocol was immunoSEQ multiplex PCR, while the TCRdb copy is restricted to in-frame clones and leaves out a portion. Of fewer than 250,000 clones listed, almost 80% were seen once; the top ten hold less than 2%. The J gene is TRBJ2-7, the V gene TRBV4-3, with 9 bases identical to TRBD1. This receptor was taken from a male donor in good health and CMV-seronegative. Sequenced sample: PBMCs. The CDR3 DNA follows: TGCGCCAGCAGCCAAGAGAGAACCGGGACAGGGCCCTACGAGCAGTACTTC. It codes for CASSQERTGTGPYEQYF.